This T cell receptor beta chain was retrieved from a study of memory CD4+ T cells and cytomegalovirus serostatus. The method was immunoSEQ multiplex PCR; TCRdb's version includes in-frame clones alone and lacks a portion of them. This repertoire shows 45,000 to 65,000 clones, under 80% found once; its top ten account for around 0.83%. Germline V CDR1 and CDR2: MNHEY, SVGAGI. This CDR3 region has 15 residues. The junction had 5 bases not matched to a gene; V was cut back by 5 bases and J by 8 bases. Single viable CD3+CD4+CD8-CD45RO+ cells were sorted as the memory CD4+ T cells. This clone was counted a single time.

Sequenced sample: memory CD4+ T cells from blood. This rearrangement joins TRBV6-5 to TRBJ1-6; 11 bases line up with TRBD1. The clonotype comes from an adult in good health and CMV-seronegative. CDR3 DNA: TGTGCCAGCAGTCCTCCGGGACAGGGGGATTCACCCCTCCACTTT. Protein product: CASSPPGQGDSPLHF.